The 32 T cell receptor beta chains presented below share a single source sample, sequenced in a study of regulatory T cells in long-lasting Graves disease. Indicated time point: newly diagnosed GD, antithyroid drugs for less than 3 months. PBMCs were the source of the RNA used for TCR sequencing. Through Arm-PCR of CDR3 regions and iRepertoire HTBI primers, TCR beta libraries were built. MiXCR, applied by TCRdb to the multiplex PCR reads, yields one record per CDR3 protein. The sample yields hundreds of thousands of distinct CDR3 sequences, around a sixth seen once. Sequencing was performed on peripheral blood mononuclear cells (PBMCs), taken at new diagnosis, from a patient treated with antithyroid drugs. These receptors were collected from a female donor with Graves disease.

At least ten counts were recorded for this clonotype. The genes are TRBV11-2 and TRBJ2-3, with D unresolved. The CDR3 sequence is 12 residues long. The germline V gene has CDR1 SGHAT and CDR2 FQNNGV. V gave up 3 bases and J gave up 9 bases, with 10 bases separating them. This chain's CDR3 is CASSFGFYTQYF. The CDR3 bases are TGTGCCAGCAGCTTCGGGTTCTACACGCAGTATTTT.

This clonotype was observed at least ten times. The V gene is TRBV20-1, the J gene TRBJ2-1, with D possibly matching TRBD2 (6 bases). Trimming cost V 6 bases and J 4 bases, with 13 bases left between them. Germline CDR1 and CDR2: DFQATT and SNEGSKA (reference sequence). The CDR3 has 13 amino acids. CDR3 region: CSAPVGGYNEQFF. The CDR3 DNA is TGCAGTGCCCCCGTGGGGGGATACAATGAGCAGTTCTTC.

The table lists this clonotype with a few counts. Possible read error: a much larger clone is one base away. This chain joins TRBV10-3 and TRBJ2-3, with TRBD2 identical over 7 bases. This CDR3 has 16 amino acids. Losses at the gene ends were 2 bases for V and 7 bases for J; bases not matched to a gene: 12. Germline CDR1 and CDR2: ENHRY and SYGVKD. The CDR3 loop reads CAISEMKGGGGNTQYF. The DNA of the CDR3 is TGTGCCATCAGTGAGATGAAGGGCGGGGGAGGAAATACGCAGTATTTT.

J is TRBJ1-5 and V is TRBV12-3 or TRBV12-4; 10 bases fit TRBD1. This CDR3 is built from 16 residues. The V and J ends lost 6 bases and 3 bases, in that order; junction bases with no gene match: 8. The CDR3 region is CASSLGTGANNQPQHF. For the CDR3, the DNA is TGTGCCAGCAGCCTAGGGACAGGGGCGAACAATCAGCCCCAGCATTTT.

This sequence joins TRBV10-1 and TRBJ1-1; 7 nucleotides agree with TRBD1. The length of the CDR3 is 13 residues. With V trimmed by 4 bases and J by 3 bases, 2 bases remained unmatched. Germline V gives CDR1 WNHNN, CDR2 SYGVQD (reference sequence). The CDR3 nucleotides are TGCGCCAGCAGTGTTGACAGGGACACTGAAGCTTTCTTT. Translating gives CASSVDRDTEAFF.

As concerns this clonotype: With only one base between it and a far larger clone, this is likely a read error. The chain combines TRBV28 with TRBJ1-1, with 8 positions matching TRBD1. This CDR3 contains 15 residues. The germline V gene encodes CDR1 MDHEN and CDR2 SYDVKM. Trimming took 5 bases from V and 5 from J; bases not matched to a gene: 10. The CDR3 nucleotides read TGTGCCAGCAGTGCACAGGGGGGGGCCGGGACTGAAGCTTTCTTT. Its protein product is CASSAQGGAGTEAFF. The whole variable domain, remainder taken from reference TRBV28 and TRBJ1-1, is DVKVTQSSRYLVKRTGEKVFLECVQDMDHENMFWYRQDPGLGLRLIYFSYDVKMKEKGDIPEGYSVSREKKERFSLILESASTNQTSMYLCASSAQGGAGTEAFFGQGTRLTVV.

This clonotype was observed at least ten times. The chain employs TRBV7-2 and TRBJ2-4; 9 bases agree with TRBD2. Germline CDR1 SGHTA, CDR2 FQGNSA. The CDR3 consists of 15 residues. With V trimmed by 5 bases and J by 5 bases, 7 bases remained unmatched. CDR3 nucleotide sequence: TGTGCCAGCAGCCAGGGGCGGGGGGGCCAAAACATTCAGTACTTC. The encoded protein is CASSQGRGGQNIQYF. Looking up the rest from reference TRBV7-2 and TRBJ2-4 gives the full variable domain: GAGVSQSPSNKVTEKGKDVELRCDPISGHTALYWYRQSLGQGLEFLIYFQGNSAPDKSGLPSDRFSAERTGGSVSTLTIQRTQQEDSAVYLCASSQGRGGQNIQYFGAGTRLSVL.

This clonotype has ten or more counts. The chain uses TRBV7-9 and TRBJ1-6, with D perhaps TRBD1 (6 bases). Trimming stripped 5 bases from V and 0 bases from J, with 20 bases between. The length of the CDR3 is 19 residues. Germline-derived CDR1 and CDR2 are SEHNR and FQNEAQ (reference sequence). CDR3 residues: CASSRGPGTLSSYNSPLHF. The CDR3 DNA reads TGTGCCAGCAGCCGCGGTCCCGGGACATTGAGCTCCTATAATTCACCCCTCCACTTT.

V gene TRBV6-2 or TRBV6-3 combines with J gene TRBJ2-1; 11 bases match TRBD2. The CDR3 runs 15 residues. V was pared by 6 bases and J by 5 bases, with 6 bases of the junction left unmatched. Germline loops: CDR1 MNHEY, CDR2 SVGEGT. CDR3 region: CASSPRLAGNNEQFF. DNA of the CDR3: TGTGCCAGCAGCCCCAGACTAGCGGGAAACAATGAGCAGTTCTTC.

This clonotype was seen more than once but under ten times. This chain links TRBV30 with TRBJ2-3; 8 bases align to TRBD2. Per germline, CDR1 GTSNPN and CDR2 SVGIG (reference sequence). V gave up 6 bases and J gave up 2 bases; unmatched junction bases: 4. The CDR3 consists of 13 residues. As DNA, the CDR3 is TGTGCCTGCCGAGCGGGAGTCACAGATACGCAGTATTTT. This encodes CACRAGVTDTQYF.

This sequence joins TRBV13 and TRBJ2-1; D may be TRBD1 (8 bases). The CDR3 runs 15 residues. Germline CDR1 and CDR2: PRHDT and FYEKMQ (reference sequence). The ends were cut back, 4 bases at V and 10 bases at J, with 20 bases in the middle. Written as DNA, the CDR3 is TGTGCCAGCAGCTCAGGGGGCGGGGAGGGGAGGGAGCAGTTCTTC. Protein product: CASSSGGGEGREQFF.

The chain employs TRBV2 and TRBJ2-1, with D possibly being TRBD1 or TRBD2 (5 bases each). The V end lost 9 bases, the J end lost 4 bases, and 10 bases lay between the germline ends. Germline CDR1 and CDR2: SNHLY and FYNNEI. The CDR3 is made up of 12 amino acids. CDR3 nucleotide sequence: TGTGCCAGGGGGGAGCGGTACAATGAGCAGTTCTTC. It translates to CARGERYNEQFF.

Many counts were recorded for this clonotype. The genes are TRBV12-3 or TRBV12-4 and TRBJ2-7, with D possibly being TRBD1 or TRBD2 (5 bases each). Between the trimmed V and J ends, which lost 10 bases and 2 bases, there was a span of 12 bases. CDR3 length equals 12 residues. CDR3 protein: CATRDRTYEQYF. The DNA for the CDR3 is TGTGCCACCAGGGACCGAACCTACGAGCAGTACTTC.

This clonotype was seen ten or more times. The chain couples TRBV11-2 to TRBJ1-1, with D perhaps matching TRBD1 (6 bases). The CDR3 loop spans 18 amino acids. Trimming took 8 bases from V and 0 from J, leaving 25 bases between them. Germline V gene data show CDR1 as SGHAT and CDR2 as FQNNGV. This chain's CDR3 is CASVGGNRTVMMNTEAFF. CDR3 bases: TGTGCCAGCGTCGGGGGAAATCGGACAGTGATGATGAACACTGAAGCTTTCTTT.

The chain joins TRBV28 to TRBJ2-2; D possibly corresponds to TRBD2 (6 bases). Trimming took 2 bases from V and 5 from J, leaving 12 bases between them. The germline gives CDR1 MDHEN, CDR2 SYDVKM. The CDR3 consists of 15 residues. The CDR3 protein is CASSLRRGRTGELFF. In nucleotides, the CDR3 is TGTGCCAGCAGTTTACGGAGGGGTCGTACCGGGGAGCTGTTTTTT.

This clonotype was recorded a few times. V gene TRBV10-3 combines with J gene TRBJ1-1; D is perhaps TRBD1 (5 bases). Trimming removed 6 bases at V and 5 bases at J, with 25 bases between. Germline assignment: CDR1 ENHRY and CDR2 SYGVKD. The CDR3 length is 17 residues. The CDR3 reads CAIRDSRTSPGKTEAFF. In nucleotides, the CDR3 is TGTGCCATCAGGGACTCACGGACATCCCCAGGGAAAACTGAAGCTTTCTTT.

This clonotype was detected ten times or more. The J gene is TRBJ1-1, the V gene TRBV2; possible D gene TRBD1, 6 bases. The CDR3 has 18 residues. From germline, CDR1 is SNHLY and CDR2 FYNNEI. V lost 2 bases to trimming and J lost 0 bases, with 19 bases between them. In nucleotides, the CDR3 is TGTGCCAGCAGTGAAATGACAGGAGCTCCTTATTTGAACACTGAAGCTTTCTTT. It specifies CASSEMTGAPYLNTEAFF.

This clonotype occurred many times. The rearrangement uses TRBV11-2 and TRBJ1-1, with a weak D call TRBD1 (5 bases). CDR1 is SGHAT and CDR2 is FQNNGV in the germline V gene. V lost 5 bases and J lost 5, with 18 bases in between. The CDR3 loop spans 15 amino acids. CDR3 region: CASSIREQEGTEAFF. The CDR3, as DNA: TGTGCCAGCAGCATAAGGGAACAGGAGGGAACTGAAGCTTTCTTT.

This clonotype has only a few counts. This chain links TRBV19 with TRBJ1-6, with a tentative D call TRBD1 (6 bases). CDR3 size: 13 residues. Trimming took off 5 bases at V and 9 bases at J, with 11 bases between the two ends. Germline lookup yields CDR1 LNHDA and CDR2 SQIVND (reference sequence). Written as DNA, the CDR3 is TGTGCCAGTAGTCCGGACAGAAGTTCACCCCTCCACTTT. Its translation is CASSPDRSSPLHF.

This clonotype was observed many times. The chain uses TRBV5-1 and TRBJ2-1, with 10 bases matching TRBD2. Germline CDR1 reads SGHRS; CDR2 reads YFSETQ. Unmatched junction bases numbered 8, after V lost 1 base and J lost 7 bases. This CDR3 spans 16 amino acids. The CDR3 loop is CASSLNLAGVRNEQFF. As DNA, the CDR3 is TGCGCCAGCAGCTTGAATCTAGCGGGAGTTCGGAATGAGCAGTTCTTC.

This clonotype was found a few times. The chain joins TRBV6-4 to TRBJ1-1, with D perhaps matching TRBD1 (5 bases). This CDR3 has 13 amino acids. Germline assignment: CDR1 MRHNA and CDR2 SNTAGT. Trimming stripped 7 bases from V and 6 bases from J, with 15 bases between. The CDR3 DNA follows: TGTGCCAGCACAGGGAGAAAAGGCGCTGAAGCTTTCTTT. This codes for CASTGRKGAEAFF.

The chain uses TRBV25-1 and TRBJ1-6; 10 bases match TRBD1. The V and J ends lost 3 bases and 10 bases, in that order; junction bases with no gene match: 3. The germline CDR1 and CDR2 sequences are MGHDK and SYGVNS. This CDR3 is built from 14 residues. The CDR3: CASSETGGLSPLHF. CDR3 nucleotides: TGTGCCAGCAGTGAGACAGGGGGCTTGTCACCCCTCCACTTT.

CDR3 amino acids: CASSRGPGGETQYF. In DNA form, the CDR3 reads TGTGCCAGCAGCCGGGGACCCGGCGGAGAGACCCAGTACTTC. This chain links TRBV7-9 with TRBJ2-5; D is tentatively TRBD1 or TRBD2 (5 bases each). Trimming cost V 5 bases and J 4 bases, with 14 bases left between them. The CDR3 spans 14 residues. Per the germline V gene, CDR1 is SEHNR and CDR2 is FQNEAQ (reference sequence).

The table lists this clonotype with many counts. The chain is built from TRBV7-9 and TRBJ2-7, with 9 nucleotides matching TRBD1. The V gene end was trimmed by 3 bases and the J gene end by 2 bases; junction bases not matched to a gene: 2. This CDR3 has 14 residues. CDR1 and CDR2 (germline): SEHNR, FQNEAQ (reference sequence). CDR3 sequence reads: CASSFRTGAYEQYF. CDR3 coding DNA: TGTGCCAGCAGCTTCCGGACAGGGGCCTACGAGCAGTACTTC.

This clonotype has at least ten counts. The genes are TRBV24-1 and TRBJ2-5; perhaps TRBD2 as D (5 bases). CDR1 KGHDR and CDR2 SFDVKD come from the germline V gene. Trimming shortened V by 5 bases and J by 4 bases, and 10 bases separated the two germline ends. The length of the CDR3 is 13 residues. CDR3 sequence reads: CATSGGHGETQYF. The CDR3 DNA sequence: TGTGCCACCAGTGGAGGGCATGGAGAGACCCAGTACTTC.

This clonotype has only a few counts. A much larger clone differs by one base, so this may be a read error. This is likely a read error, given that the CDR3 carries no conserved phenylalanine or tryptophan at its end. The chain recombines TRBV6-1 with TRBJ1-1; 10 nucleotides line up with TRBD1. This CDR3 is 16 amino acids long. Germline CDR1 and CDR2: MNHNS and SASEGT. V shed 5 bases, J shed 1 base, and the junction held 7 bases outside the gene matches. Written as DNA, the CDR3 is TGTGCCAGCAGTCTGTACCGGACAGGGGGGAACACTGAAGCTTTCTCT. This gives the protein CASSLYRTGGNTEAFS.

This clonotype was recorded at least ten times. The rearrangement links TRBV10-1 to TRBJ2-6; D remains ambiguous. V was cut by 0 bases and J by 0 bases, with 6 bases left in between. This CDR3 is built from 16 residues. Germline V gene lookup returns CDR1 WNHNN and CDR2 SYGVQD (reference sequence). As DNA, the CDR3 is TGCGCCAGCAGTGAGTCTTGGGGCTCTGGGGCCAACGTCCTGACTTTC. Translating it yields CASSESWGSGANVLTF.

This clonotype was found many times. This rearrangement joins TRBV6-2 or TRBV6-3 to TRBJ1-5; a weak D match, TRBD1 (5 bases). Germline CDR1 is MNHEY and CDR2 is SVGEGT. This CDR3 contains 16 residues. Trimming stripped 7 bases from V and 0 bases from J, with 16 bases between. CDR3 protein: CASILRAQVSNQPQHF. CDR3 in DNA: TGTGCCAGCATTCTTCGGGCACAGGTTAGCAATCAGCCCCAGCATTTT.

There are many counts of this clonotype. This sequence joins TRBV5-5 and TRBJ1-5, with TRBD1 matching 7 bases. The CDR3 runs to 15 residues. With 4 bases clipped from V and 0 bases from J, the junction kept 4 bases outside the gene matches. In germline, CDR1 is SGHKS, CDR2 YYEKEE (reference sequence). CDR3 in DNA: TGTGCCAGCAGCGCCGGACAGGCTAGCAATCAGCCCCAGCATTTT. Translating it yields CASSAGQASNQPQHF.

The chain has TRBV12-3 or TRBV12-4 and TRBJ2-3, with 7 nucleotides matching TRBD1. The CDR3 loop spans 14 amino acids. Germline trimming cut 5 bases from V and 5 bases from J; bases unmatched to any gene: 7. CDR3 nucleotides: TGTGCCAGCAGTACCAGACAGGGCCAAGATACGCAGTATTTT. Translation gives CASSTRQGQDTQYF.

The sample holds many counts of this clonotype. The chain carries TRBV5-6 and TRBJ1-1; 12 bases fit TRBD1. V shed 4 bases, J shed 4 bases, and the junction held 5 bases outside the gene matches. In germline, CDR1 is SGHDT, CDR2 YYEEEE. CDR3 length equals 15 residues. This chain's CDR3 is CASSGGTGGGTEAFF. The CDR3 coding sequence is TGTGCCAGCAGCGGTGGGACAGGGGGCGGCACTGAAGCTTTCTTT.

There are many counts of this clonotype. The rearrangement uses TRBV7-9 and TRBJ2-6, with D possibly being TRBD2 (5 bases). V was trimmed by 1 base and J by 0 bases, leaving 13 bases between them. The CDR3 runs to 18 residues. Germline loops: CDR1 SEHNR, CDR2 FQNEAQ (reference sequence). CDR3 sequence: CASSLGGTADSGANVLTF. For the CDR3, the DNA is TGTGCCAGCAGCTTAGGGGGAACAGCGGACTCTGGGGCCAACGTCCTGACTTTC. The whole variable domain, filled in from reference TRBV7-9 and TRBJ2-6, reads DTGVSQNPRHKITKRGQNVTFRCDPISEHNRLYWYRQTLGQGPEFLTYFQNEAQLEKSRLLSDRFSAERPKGSFSTLEIQRTEQGDSAMYLCASSLGGTADSGANVLTFGAGSRLTVL.